The subject of this entry is one T cell receptor beta chain. Its target antigen remains unknown. Base-call qualities are not available, and no considerably larger clone is one nucleotide away. Libraries were constructed by the immunoSEQ multiplex PCR assay. Rearranged TCR beta chain sequences were amplified using the hsTCRB Kit according to the manufacturer's protocol. An Illumina MiSeq was used to sequence the TCRB libraries. The published analysis was carried out like this. The proprietary platform of the kit vendor was used for demultiplexing, trimming and gene mapping. In TCRdb, the immuneACCESS table is reduced to in-frame sequences with V and J assigned. These tables do not hold every clone; where another copy was compared, an unresolved V gene accounts for under half, and the others remain unexplained. V, J and clone size are taken as reported in that table, and D and trimming were inferred from the DNA itself. For this sample the table gives about 32,000 clones, of which roughly nine tenths were detected only once. Together, the top ten hold 2% to 2.5% of the sample.

The time point label for this specimen denotes: week 47, end of study. A 20-mer mutant IDH1 peptide at 300 micrograms in Montanide made up each vaccine dose, which was injected subcutaneously together with topical imiquimod. Patients received eight vaccinations in weeks 1, 3, 5, 7, 11, 15, 19 and 23, corresponding to visits V03 through V10. All donors had newly diagnosed IDH1-mutant astrocytomas of WHO grade 3 or 4 that showed loss of nuclear ATRX. The samples were drawn from NOA16, a multicentre, single-arm, open-label phase I trial in Germany that tested a mutant IDH1 peptide vaccine in humans for the first time. The DNeasy Blood and Tissue Kit was used to extract genomic DNA from EDTA blood for TCRB sequencing. Trimming accounts for 10 bases at V and 2 bases at J, while the number of junction bases matched to no gene is 4. The CDR3 holds 13 amino acids from the cysteine to the phenylalanine. The sequence is cut down to CDR3 DNA, 39 bases in frame from base 1. As encoded in the germline V gene (reference sequence), CDR1 is MNHNY while CDR2 is SVGAGI.

The entry originates in a study of a mutant IDH1 vaccine in newly diagnosed glioma (dated by TCRdb to the early 2020s). With regard to the full study: Vaccination began 4-6 weeks after radiotherapy alone, or alongside temozolomide cycles in the chemotherapy-containing groups. Of the roughly 30 treated patients, approximately 62% were male and 37.5% were female, and a mean age of roughly 40 years was recorded. Peripheral blood was drawn at six visits: V03 (baseline), V05, V07, V10, V12 and V13. The week-35 safety follow-up took place at visit V12, and the week-47 end of study took place at visit V13. Longitudinal TCRB deep sequencing was performed for approximately 24 treated patients wherever samples were available for exploratory analyses. Prior to enrollment, standard therapy consisting of radiotherapy alone, temozolomide alone, or radiochemotherapy with temozolomide had been administered to patients, with the combination being received by most patients. The research as a whole found: Changes in the top peripheral T cell clonotypes picked up by TCRB sequencing did not appear to be linked to pseudoprogression. Immune responses induced by the vaccine were seen in over 80% of patients across multiple MHC alleles. It was noted by the authors that analyses of patient blood samples could not be reproduced owing to sample limitations. Selection of PBMC samples for TCRB deep sequencing was based on availability.

The rearrangement joined TRBV6-6 to TRBJ1-4; TRBD1 agrees with 7 junctional bases. This specimen was PBMCs, taken from a glioma patient whose treatment included an IDH1 peptide vaccine. The receptor was derived from a man aged 40-49 years with glioma. The sequence in DNA is TGTGCCATCGCGACAGGGACTAATGAAAAACTGTTTTTT. It encodes CAIATGTNEKLFF.